The clone carrying this T cell receptor (beta chain) was detected once. As yet, its antigen is unknown. Method: immunoSEQ multiplex PCR; TCRdb's copy keeps in-frame clones and lacks some. This table holds 12,000 or so clones, about 75% found once. This entry belongs to a study of OX40 agonist ivuxolimab in advanced cancers. Study at large: Each patient was given ivuxolimab into a vein every 2 weeks, at 0.01 to 10 mg/kg. Under the entry rules, prior anti-PD-1, anti-PD-L1 or anti-CTLA-4 therapy was allowed, and approximately 36% had some. Study conclusions and caveats: Clonal expansion from baseline to week 6 occurred in both CD4+ and CD8+ T cells.

Germline CDR1 is MNHEY and CDR2 is SVGAGI. This CDR3 is built from 15 residues. The V and J ends lost 2 bases and 3 bases, in that order; junction bases with no gene match: 3. The sample here was CD4+ or CD8+ T cells sorted from blood, taken in a trial of the OX40 agonist ivuxolimab. V is TRBV6-5 and J is TRBJ2-3, with 9 bases identical to TRBD1. The TCR was taken from an adult with an advanced solid tumor such as melanoma, head and neck, liver or kidney cancer. The CDR3 region is CASSYGQGRTDTQYF. As DNA, the CDR3 is TGTGCCAGCAGTTACGGACAGGGGAGGACAGATACGCAGTATTTT.